This paragraph covers one TCR beta chain sequence. Assay: immunoSEQ multiplex PCR; the TCRdb copy retains only in-frame clones and omits some. The data contain about 180,000 clones, 89% of them seen just once; the ten biggest clones take up under 2%. The data are from a study of blood T cell repertoires in COVID-19. The CDR3 is made up of 13 amino acids. V lost 5 bases and J 2 bases, leaving 9 bases between the germline ends. Germline loops: CDR1 LNHNV, CDR2 YYDKDF (reference sequence). The clonotype comes from a man between 18 and 35 years old who had recovered from COVID-19. Sequencing was performed on peripheral blood. The rearrangement uses TRBV15 and TRBJ2-5; tentatively, D is TRBD1 (6 bases). Here the CDR3 DNA reads TGTGCCACCAGCCGGACAGTACAAGAGACCCAGTACTTC. It is translated as CATSRTVQETQYF. The complete variable domain, with remaining parts taken from reference TRBV15 and TRBJ2-5, reads DAMVIQNPRYQVTQFGKPVTLSCSQTLNHNVMYWYQQKSSQAPKLLFHYYDKDFNNEADTPDNFQSRRPNTSFCFLDIRSPGLGDTAMYLCATSRTVQETQYFGPGTRLLVL.